This TCR beta chain comes out of a study of shared clonotypes between healthy human individuals. Using immunoSEQ multiplex PCR, the repertoire was profiled, and TCRdb retains in-frame clones only, with some absent. The table lists 2 million to 2.5 million clones, approximately 94% of them singletons. Memory CD4+ cells were the fraction left after CD45RA+ naive selection. The CDR3 runs 16 residues. After removal of 3 bases from V and 9 bases from J, the junction contained 17 bases not matched to a gene. The chain couples TRBV5-3 to TRBJ2-7; 8 nucleotides align to TRBD1. TRBV5-3 is flagged as an ORF with uncertain function. The source is a man aged 18 to 30 in good health. Sequences were obtained from naive CD4+ T cells sorted from blood. Subset described: CD45RA+ positively selected. The CDR3 sequence: CARSYRRDRLLGRQYF. CDR3 DNA: TGTGCCAGAAGCTATCGCCGGGACAGGCTTCTTGGTCGGCAGTACTTC.